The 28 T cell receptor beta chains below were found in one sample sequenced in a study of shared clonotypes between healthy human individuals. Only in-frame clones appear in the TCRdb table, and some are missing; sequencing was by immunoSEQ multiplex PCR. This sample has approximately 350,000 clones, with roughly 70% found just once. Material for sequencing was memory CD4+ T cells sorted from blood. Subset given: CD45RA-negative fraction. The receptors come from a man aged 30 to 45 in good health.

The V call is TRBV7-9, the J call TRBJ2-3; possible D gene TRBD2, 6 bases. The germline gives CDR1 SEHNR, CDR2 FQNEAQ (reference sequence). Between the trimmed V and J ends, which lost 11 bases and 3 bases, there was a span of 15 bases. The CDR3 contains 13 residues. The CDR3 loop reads CAATREETDTQYF. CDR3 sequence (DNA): TGTGCCGCAACCAGGGAGGAAACAGATACGCAGTATTTT.

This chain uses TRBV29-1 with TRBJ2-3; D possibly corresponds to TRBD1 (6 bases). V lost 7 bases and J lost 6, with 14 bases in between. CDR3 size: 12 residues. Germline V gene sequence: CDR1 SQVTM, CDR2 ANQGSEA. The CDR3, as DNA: TGCAGCGGCATGGGTCAGGGGGATACGCAGTATTTT. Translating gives CSGMGQGDTQYF.

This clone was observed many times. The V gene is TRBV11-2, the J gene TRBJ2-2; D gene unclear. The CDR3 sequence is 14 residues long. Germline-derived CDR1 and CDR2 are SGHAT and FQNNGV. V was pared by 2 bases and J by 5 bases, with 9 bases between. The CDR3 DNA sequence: TGTGCCAGCAGCTTAATTGATAGAACCGGGGAGCTGTTTTTT. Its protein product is CASSLIDRTGELFF.

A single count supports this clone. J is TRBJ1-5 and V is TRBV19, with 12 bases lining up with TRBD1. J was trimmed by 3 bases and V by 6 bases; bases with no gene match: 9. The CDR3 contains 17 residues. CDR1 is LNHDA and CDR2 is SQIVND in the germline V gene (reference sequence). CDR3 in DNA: TGTGCCAGTAGCCTGGGACAGGGGGCGAATAACAATCAGCCCCAGCATTTT. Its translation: CASSLGQGANNNQPQHF.

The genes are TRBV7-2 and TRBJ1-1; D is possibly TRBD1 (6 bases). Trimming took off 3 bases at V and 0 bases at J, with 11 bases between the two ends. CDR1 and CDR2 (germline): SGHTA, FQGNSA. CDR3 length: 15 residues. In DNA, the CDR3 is TGTGCCAGCAGCTTCAGCCGGGACATGAACACTGAAGCTTTCTTT. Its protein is CASSFSRDMNTEAFF. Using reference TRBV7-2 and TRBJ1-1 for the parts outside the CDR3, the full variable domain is GAGVSQSPSNKVTEKGKDVELRCDPISGHTALYWYRQSLGQGLEFLIYFQGNSAPDKSGLPSDRFSAERTGGSVSTLTIQRTQQEDSAVYLCASSFSRDMNTEAFFGQGTRLTVV.

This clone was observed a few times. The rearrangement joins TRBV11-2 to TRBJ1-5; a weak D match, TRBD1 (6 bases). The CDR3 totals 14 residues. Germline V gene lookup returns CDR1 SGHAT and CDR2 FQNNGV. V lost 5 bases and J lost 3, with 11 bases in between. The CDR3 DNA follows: TGTGCCAGCAGCGCAGGACAGTTCAATCAGCCCCAGCATTTT. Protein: CASSAGQFNQPQHF.

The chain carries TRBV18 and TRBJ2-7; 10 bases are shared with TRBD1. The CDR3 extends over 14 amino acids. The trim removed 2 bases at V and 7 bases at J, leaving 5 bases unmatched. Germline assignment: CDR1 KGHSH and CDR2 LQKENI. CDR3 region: CASSPGTGDVEQYF. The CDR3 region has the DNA TGTGCCAGCTCACCAGGGACAGGGGACGTGGAGCAGTACTTC.

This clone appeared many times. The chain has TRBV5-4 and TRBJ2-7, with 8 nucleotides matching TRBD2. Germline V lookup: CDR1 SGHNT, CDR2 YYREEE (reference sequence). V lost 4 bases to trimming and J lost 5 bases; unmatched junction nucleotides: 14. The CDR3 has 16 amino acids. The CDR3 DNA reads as TGTGCCAGCAGCCGCTCCGGCGCGGGAGGTTTCAACGAGCAGTACTTC. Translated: CASSRSGAGGFNEQYF.

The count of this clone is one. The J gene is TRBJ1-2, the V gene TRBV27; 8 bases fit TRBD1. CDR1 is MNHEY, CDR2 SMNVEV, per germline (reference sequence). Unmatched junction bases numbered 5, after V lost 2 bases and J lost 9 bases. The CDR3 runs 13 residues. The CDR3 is CASSLGRQGRYTF. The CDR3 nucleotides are TGTGCCAGCAGTTTAGGAAGACAGGGGCGCTACACCTTC.

CDR3 in amino acids: CASSQDRGQGAANTEAFF. The CDR3 nucleotides are TGCGCCAGCAGCCAAGATAGGGGGCAGGGGGCAGCGAACACTGAAGCTTTCTTT. This rearrangement joins TRBV4-1 to TRBJ1-1, with 8 positions matching TRBD1. Germline values: CDR1 MGHRA, CDR2 YSYEKL. This CDR3 is 18 amino acids long. With 0 bases clipped from V and 1 base from J, the junction kept 10 bases outside the gene matches.

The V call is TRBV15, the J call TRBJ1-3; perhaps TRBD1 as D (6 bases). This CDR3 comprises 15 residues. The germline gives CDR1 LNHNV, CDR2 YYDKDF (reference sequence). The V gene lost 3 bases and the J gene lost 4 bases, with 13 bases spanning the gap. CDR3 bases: TGTGCCACCAGCAGGGATAGGACAGTAGGAAACACCATATATTTT. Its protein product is CATSRDRTVGNTIYF.

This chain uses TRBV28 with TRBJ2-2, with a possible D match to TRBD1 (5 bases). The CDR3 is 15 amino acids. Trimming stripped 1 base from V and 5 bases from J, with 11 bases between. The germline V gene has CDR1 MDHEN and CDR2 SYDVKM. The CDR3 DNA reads TGTGCCAGCAGTTTATCTGGGGCCGGTACCGGGGAGCTGTTTTTT. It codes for CASSLSGAGTGELFF.

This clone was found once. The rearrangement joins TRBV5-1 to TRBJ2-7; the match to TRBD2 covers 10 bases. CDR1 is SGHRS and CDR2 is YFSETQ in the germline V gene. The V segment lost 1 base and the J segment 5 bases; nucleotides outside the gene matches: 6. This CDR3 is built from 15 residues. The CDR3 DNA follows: TGCGCCAGCAGCTTGTCAGCGGGAGGGCCAAACGAGCAGTACTTC. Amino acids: CASSLSAGGPNEQYF.

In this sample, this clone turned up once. The chain's CDR3 is CASSLRLAGALDTQYF. For the CDR3, the DNA is TGTGCCAGCAGCTTGCGATTAGCGGGAGCTCTAGATACGCAGTATTTT. V and J are TRBV5-6 and TRBJ2-3, with 9 bases that match TRBD2. Germline CDR1 SGHDT, CDR2 YYEEEE. The trim removed 1 base at V and 5 bases at J, leaving 8 bases unmatched. CDR3 size: 16 residues.

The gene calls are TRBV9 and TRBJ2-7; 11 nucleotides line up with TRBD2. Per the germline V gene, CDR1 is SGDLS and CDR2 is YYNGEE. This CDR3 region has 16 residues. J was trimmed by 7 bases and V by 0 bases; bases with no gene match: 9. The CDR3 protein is CASSVGGTSGAQEQYF. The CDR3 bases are TGTGCCAGCAGCGTAGGGGGGACTAGCGGTGCTCAGGAGCAGTACTTC.

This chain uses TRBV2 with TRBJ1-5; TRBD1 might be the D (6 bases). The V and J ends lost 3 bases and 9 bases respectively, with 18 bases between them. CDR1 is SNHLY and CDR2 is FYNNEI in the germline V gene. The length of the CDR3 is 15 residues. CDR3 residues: CASSELTGYSLPQHF. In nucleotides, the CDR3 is TGTGCCAGCAGTGAGTTAACAGGGTACTCCCTGCCCCAGCATTTT.

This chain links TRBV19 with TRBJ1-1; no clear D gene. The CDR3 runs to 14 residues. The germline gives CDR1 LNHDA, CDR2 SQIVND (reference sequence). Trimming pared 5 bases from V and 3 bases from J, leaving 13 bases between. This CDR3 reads CASSPGLRYTEAFF. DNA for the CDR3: TGTGCCAGTAGTCCTGGATTAAGATACACTGAAGCTTTCTTT.

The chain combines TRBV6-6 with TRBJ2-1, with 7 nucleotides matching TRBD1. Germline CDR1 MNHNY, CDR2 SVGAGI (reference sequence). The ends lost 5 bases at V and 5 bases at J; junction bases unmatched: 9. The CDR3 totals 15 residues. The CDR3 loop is CASSGNRDRHNEQFF. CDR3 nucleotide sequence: TGTGCCAGCAGTGGGAACCGGGACAGACACAATGAGCAGTTCTTC.

The chain's CDR3 is CASSPTTSAETQYF. The CDR3 DNA follows: TGTGCCAGCAGTCCAACGACTAGCGCAGAGACCCAGTACTTC. The rearrangement joins TRBV6-6 to TRBJ2-5; 8 bases agree with TRBD2. The CDR3 is 14 amino acids. Germline CDR1 reads MNHNY; CDR2 reads SVGAGI (reference sequence). Trimming cost V 5 bases and J 4 bases; bases outside gene matches: 6.

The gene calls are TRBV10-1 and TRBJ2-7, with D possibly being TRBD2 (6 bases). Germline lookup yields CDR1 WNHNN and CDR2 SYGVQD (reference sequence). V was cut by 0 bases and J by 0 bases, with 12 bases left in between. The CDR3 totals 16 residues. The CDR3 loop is CASSESPATSSYEQYF. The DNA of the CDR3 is TGCGCCAGCAGTGAGTCGCCAGCGACTAGCTCCTACGAGCAGTACTTC.

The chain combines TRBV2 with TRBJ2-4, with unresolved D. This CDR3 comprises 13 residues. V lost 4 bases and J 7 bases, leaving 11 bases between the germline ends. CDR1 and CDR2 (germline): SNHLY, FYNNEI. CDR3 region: CASSAQSQNIQYF. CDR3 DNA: TGTGCCAGCAGTGCTCAGTCCCAGAACATTCAGTACTTC.

For the CDR3, the DNA is TGTGCCATCAGTGACGGGAGGGTATCCTACAATGAGCAGTTCTTC. Translating it yields CAISDGRVSYNEQFF. V and J are TRBV10-3 and TRBJ2-1; 8 nucleotides align to TRBD2. This CDR3 is 15 amino acids long. Germline-derived CDR1 and CDR2 are ENHRY and SYGVKD. Trimming took 3 bases from V and 1 from J; bases not matched to a gene: 2.

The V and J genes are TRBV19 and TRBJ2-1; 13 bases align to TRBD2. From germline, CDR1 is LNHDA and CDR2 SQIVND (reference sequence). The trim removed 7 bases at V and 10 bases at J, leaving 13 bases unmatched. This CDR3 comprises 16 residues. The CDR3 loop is CASNFVSGLAGEEQFF. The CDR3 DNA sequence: TGTGCCAGTAATTTCGTGAGTGGACTAGCGGGAGAGGAGCAGTTCTTC.

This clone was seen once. Here the CDR3 DNA reads TGCAGCGTTGGGGCGGAGTCGAACACCGGGGAGCTGTTTTTT. It yields the protein CSVGAESNTGELFF. V and J are TRBV29-1 and TRBJ2-2; D remains ambiguous. From germline, CDR1 is SQVTM and CDR2 ANQGSEA. The V and J ends lost 4 bases and 0 bases respectively, with 9 bases between them. The CDR3 contains 14 residues.

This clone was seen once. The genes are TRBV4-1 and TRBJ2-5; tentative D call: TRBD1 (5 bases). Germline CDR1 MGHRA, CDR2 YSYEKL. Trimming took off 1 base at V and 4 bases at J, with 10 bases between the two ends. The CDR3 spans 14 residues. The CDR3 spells CASSQAGQAETQYF. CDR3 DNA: TGCGCCAGCAGCCAAGCAGGGCAGGCAGAGACCCAGTACTTC.

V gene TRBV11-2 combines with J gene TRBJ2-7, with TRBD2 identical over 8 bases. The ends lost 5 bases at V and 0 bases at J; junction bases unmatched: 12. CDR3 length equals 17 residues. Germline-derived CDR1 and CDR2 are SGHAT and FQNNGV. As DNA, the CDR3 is TGTGCCAGCAGCAAGACTTCAGCGGGAGTGAACTCCTACGAGCAGTACTTC. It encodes CASSKTSAGVNSYEQYF. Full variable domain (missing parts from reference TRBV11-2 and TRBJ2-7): EAGVAQSPRYKIIEKRQSVAFWCNPISGHATLYWYQQILGQGPKLLIQFQNNGVVDDSQLPKDRFSAERLKGVDSTLKIQPAKLEDSAVYLCASSKTSAGVNSYEQYFGPGTRLTVT.

CDR3 sequence (DNA): TGTGCCAGCAGCTTAGGGGGGCAGATTAATCAGCCCCAGCATTTT. Amino acid sequence: CASSLGGQINQPQHF. V is TRBV11-2 and J is TRBJ1-5; tentatively, D is TRBD1 (6 bases). Germline V lookup: CDR1 SGHAT, CDR2 FQNNGV. Deletions cut 1 base from V and 4 bases from J, with 11 bases between. There are 15 residues in the CDR3. Supplemented by reference TRBV11-2 and TRBJ1-5, the full variable domain reads EAGVAQSPRYKIIEKRQSVAFWCNPISGHATLYWYQQILGQGPKLLIQFQNNGVVDDSQLPKDRFSAERLKGVDSTLKIQPAKLEDSAVYLCASSLGGQINQPQHFGDGTRLSIL.

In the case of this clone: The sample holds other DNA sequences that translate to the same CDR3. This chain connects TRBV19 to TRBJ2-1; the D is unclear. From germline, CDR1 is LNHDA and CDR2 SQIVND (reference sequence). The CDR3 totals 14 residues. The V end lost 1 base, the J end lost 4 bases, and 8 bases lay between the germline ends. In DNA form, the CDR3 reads TGTGCCAGTAGTATAGGGCGGATTTACAATGAGCAGTTCTTC. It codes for CASSIGRIYNEQFF.